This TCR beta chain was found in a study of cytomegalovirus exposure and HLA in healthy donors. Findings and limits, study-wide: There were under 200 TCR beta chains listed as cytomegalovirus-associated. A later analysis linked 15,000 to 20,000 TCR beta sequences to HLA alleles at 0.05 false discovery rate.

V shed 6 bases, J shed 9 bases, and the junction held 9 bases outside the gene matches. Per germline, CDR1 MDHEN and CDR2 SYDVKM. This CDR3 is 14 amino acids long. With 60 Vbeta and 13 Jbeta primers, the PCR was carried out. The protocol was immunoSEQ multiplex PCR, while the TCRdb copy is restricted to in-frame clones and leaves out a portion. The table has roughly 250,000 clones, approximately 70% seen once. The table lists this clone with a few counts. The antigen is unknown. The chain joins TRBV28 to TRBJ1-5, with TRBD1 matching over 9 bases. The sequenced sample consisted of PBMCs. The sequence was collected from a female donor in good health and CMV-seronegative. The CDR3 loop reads CASSKQGAGGPQHF. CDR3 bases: TGTGCCAGCAGCAAACAGGGGGCCGGAGGGCCCCAGCATTTT.